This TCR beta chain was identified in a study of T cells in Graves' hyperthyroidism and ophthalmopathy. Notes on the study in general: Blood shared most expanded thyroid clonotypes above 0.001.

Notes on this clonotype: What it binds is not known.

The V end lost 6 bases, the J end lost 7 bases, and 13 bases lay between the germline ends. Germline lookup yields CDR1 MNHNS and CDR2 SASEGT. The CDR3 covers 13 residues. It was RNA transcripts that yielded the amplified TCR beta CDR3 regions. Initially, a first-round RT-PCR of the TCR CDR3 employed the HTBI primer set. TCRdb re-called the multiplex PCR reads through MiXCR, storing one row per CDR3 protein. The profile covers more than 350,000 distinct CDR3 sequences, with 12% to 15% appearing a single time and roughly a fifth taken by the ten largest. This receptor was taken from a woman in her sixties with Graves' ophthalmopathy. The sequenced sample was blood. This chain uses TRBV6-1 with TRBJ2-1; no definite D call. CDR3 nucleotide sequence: TGTGCCAGCAGCTTAAACAGAATAAATGAGCAGTTCTTC. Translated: CASSLNRINEQFF.